These 23 T cell receptor beta chains were all obtained from the same sample, sequenced in a study of control samples from healthy donors and cancer patients. The data were produced by immunoSEQ multiplex PCR, yet TCRdb's version contains in-frame clones alone and is incomplete. The sample has about 100,000 clones; roughly 87% are singletons. Sequences were obtained from blood. Receptor source: a woman in her 50s in good health.

Many counts were recorded for this clone. The chain joins TRBV29-1 to TRBJ1-2; TRBD1 matches 8 bases. V was pared by 6 bases and J by 4 bases, with 10 bases of the junction left unmatched. Germline CDR1 and CDR2: SQVTM and ANQGSEA. The CDR3 is made up of 14 amino acids. CDR3 in DNA: TGCAGCGTCGGGAGGGGACAGGTTGGCTATGGCTACACCTTC. This translates into CSVGRGQVGYGYTF.

The V gene is TRBV15, the J gene TRBJ1-2; tentative D call: TRBD1 (5 bases). The V and J ends lost 1 base and 9 bases respectively, with 12 bases between them. Germline V lookup: CDR1 LNHNV, CDR2 YYDKDF (reference sequence). There are 13 residues in the CDR3. The CDR3: CATSRVTGQRYTF. CDR3 DNA sequence: TGTGCCACCAGCAGAGTTACAGGACAACGCTACACCTTC.

The chain uses TRBV7-9 and TRBJ1-1; 8 bases match TRBD1. The length of the CDR3 is 14 residues. The germline CDR1 and CDR2 sequences are SEHNR and FQNEAQ (reference sequence). Trimming at V came to 5 bases and at J to 4 bases, leaving 6 bases not matched to a gene. As DNA, the CDR3 is TGTGCCAGCAGCCCCACAGGGGGTGCCACTGAAGCTTTCTTT. As protein: CASSPTGGATEAFF.

The rearrangement joins TRBV30 to TRBJ1-5; possibly TRBD1 for D (5 bases). CDR1 is GTSNPN, CDR2 SVGIG, per germline (reference sequence). The CDR3 is 15 residues long. V lost 5 bases and J lost 2, with 16 bases in between. CDR3 region: CAWARRQGRNQPQHF. Here the CDR3 DNA reads TGTGCCTGGGCCCGCCGCCAGGGACGCAATCAGCCCCAGCATTTT.

The chain uses TRBV3-1 (or the pseudogene TRBV3-2) and TRBJ2-1; D is uncertain. There are 13 residues in the CDR3. The V gene lost 0 bases and the J gene lost 15 bases, with 15 bases spanning the gap. Germline V CDR1 and CDR2: LGHDT, YNNKEL (reference sequence). CDR3 protein: CASSQDQYSRLFF. The CDR3 DNA sequence: TGTGCCAGCAGCCAAGATCAATACAGCAGATTGTTCTTC.

The V gene is TRBV13, the J gene TRBJ2-5; D call uncertain. CDR3 length equals 14 residues. Trimming shortened V by 5 bases and J by 4 bases, and 14 bases separated the two germline ends. Germline V gene lookup returns CDR1 PRHDT and CDR2 FYEKMQ (reference sequence). This CDR3 reads CASSPRSSTETQYF. In nucleotides, the CDR3 is TGTGCCAGCAGCCCTCGATCGAGCACAGAGACCCAGTACTTC. The whole variable domain, remainder taken from reference TRBV13 and TRBJ2-5, is AAGVIQSPRHLIKEKRETATLKCYPIPRHDTVYWYQQGPGQDPQFLISFYEKMQSDKGSIPDRFSAQQFSDYHSELNMSSLELGDSALYFCASSPRSSTETQYFGPGTRLLVL.

V gene TRBV5-6 combines with J gene TRBJ2-2; TRBD1 aligns across 8 bases. Germline assignment: CDR1 SGHDT and CDR2 YYEEEE. V shed 4 bases and J 4 bases; nucleotides not matched to a gene: 3. The CDR3 runs to 14 residues. The CDR3 reads CASSRTGSTGELFF. The CDR3 DNA reads TGTGCCAGCAGCAGGACAGGGTCCACCGGGGAGCTGTTTTTT.

V is TRBV5-4 and J is TRBJ2-7; no clear D. Between the trimmed V and J ends, which lost 4 bases and 2 bases, there was a span of 13 bases. The germline gives CDR1 SGHNT, CDR2 YYREEE (reference sequence). This CDR3 spans 14 amino acids. The CDR3 sequence: CASSLGISPYEQYV. The CDR3 coding sequence is TGTGCCAGCAGCCTAGGGATTTCCCCCTACGAGCAGTACGTC.

V and J are TRBV5-4 and TRBJ2-5, with 9 positions matching TRBD2. Germline V gives CDR1 SGHNT, CDR2 YYREEE (reference sequence). J lost 1 base, V lost 0 bases, and 4 bases had no gene match. The CDR3 spans 16 residues. DNA for the CDR3: TGTGCCAGCAGCTTGGACCTAGCGGGGTCCCAAGAGACCCAGTACTTC. This translates into CASSLDLAGSQETQYF.

V gene TRBV6-6 combines with J gene TRBJ2-3, with 8 bases identical to TRBD1. Trimming at V came to 7 bases and at J to 3 bases, leaving 15 bases not matched to a gene. Germline loops: CDR1 MNHNY, CDR2 SVGAGI (reference sequence). The CDR3 covers 17 residues. As DNA, the CDR3 is TGTGCCAGCACTCGAAAACCCGACAGGGGTCTGACAGATACGCAGTATTTT. This sequence encodes CASTRKPDRGLTDTQYF.

The chain has TRBV6-5 and TRBJ1-6, with a tentative D call TRBD1 (6 bases). The germline V and J ends were trimmed by 2 bases and 4 bases, with 6 bases remaining between them. The CDR3 totals 14 residues. Germline loops: CDR1 MNHEY, CDR2 SVGAGI. CDR3 sequence (DNA): TGTGCCAGCAGTTACGGACAGTATAATTCACCCCTCCACTTT. Its protein is CASSYGQYNSPLHF.

This chain joins TRBV7-2 and TRBJ2-5; 7 bases match TRBD2. Germline CDR1 reads SGHTA; CDR2 reads FQGNSA. The J segment lost 5 bases and the V segment lost 4 bases, leaving 10 bases of the junction unmatched. The CDR3 sequence is 15 residues long. The CDR3 loop is CASSSYGLVLETQYF. In DNA, the CDR3 is TGTGCCAGCAGCTCCTACGGACTAGTCTTGGAGACCCAGTACTTC.

The V gene is TRBV28, the J gene TRBJ1-2, with TRBD1 as a possible D gene (5 bases). Trimming cost V 6 bases and J 8 bases, with 16 bases left between them. CDR3 size: 13 residues. Germline CDR1 MDHEN, CDR2 SYDVKM. The CDR3 reads CASRSGGRWGYTF. CDR3 nucleotide sequence: TGTGCCAGCAGGTCCGGGGGACGATGGGGCTACACCTTC.

This sequence joins TRBV27 and TRBJ1-5; unclear D gene. CDR1 is MNHEY and CDR2 is SMNVEV in the germline V gene (reference sequence). V lost 0 bases and J lost 7, with 7 bases in between. The CDR3 length is 13 residues. CDR3 loop: CASSLSARQPQHF. Written as DNA, the CDR3 is TGTGCCAGCAGTTTATCGGCCAGGCAGCCCCAGCATTTT.

The chain carries TRBV10-3 and TRBJ1-3; TRBD1 matches at 8 bases. The germline V gene has CDR1 ENHRY and CDR2 SYGVKD. J was trimmed by 4 bases and V by 6 bases; bases with no gene match: 5. The length of the CDR3 is 14 residues. CDR3 bases: TGTGCCATCAGGACCGACAGGGGCGGAAACACCATATATTTT. Translation: CAIRTDRGGNTIYF.

The genes are TRBV29-1 and TRBJ2-5, with D tentatively TRBD2 (5 bases). Trimming took 5 bases from V and 2 from J, leaving 18 bases between them. Germline CDR1 SQVTM, CDR2 ANQGSEA. The CDR3 length is 15 residues. The CDR3 protein is CSVTPKGGLQETQYF. The CDR3 DNA reads as TGCAGCGTTACCCCAAAGGGCGGGTTACAAGAGACCCAGTACTTC.

The chain joins TRBV2 to TRBJ2-2, with TRBD2 identical over 12 bases. From germline, CDR1 is SNHLY and CDR2 FYNNEI. V trimming: 6 bases; J trimming: 5 bases; junction bases outside the gene matches: 7. The CDR3 has 16 residues. For the CDR3, the DNA is TGTGCCAGCAGGGGGGGACTAGCGGGCAGTACCGGGGAGCTGTTTTTT. Protein product: CASRGGLAGSTGELFF. Based on the CDR3 plus reference TRBV2 and TRBJ2-2, the full variable domain is EPEVTQTPSHQVTQMGQEVILRCVPISNHLYFYWYRQILGQKVEFLVSFYNNEISEKSEIFDDQFSVERPDGSNFTLKIRSTKLEDSAMYFCASRGGLAGSTGELFFGEGSRLTVL.

V gene TRBV11-2 combines with J gene TRBJ2-7; D remains ambiguous. Germline V gene data show CDR1 as SGHAT and CDR2 as FQNNGV. Trimming took 1 base from V and 1 from J, leaving 8 bases between them. CDR3 length equals 14 residues. The CDR3 coding sequence is TGTGCCAGCAGCTTAGTTTCCGGGTCCTACGAGCAGTACGTC. Protein product: CASSLVSGSYEQYV.

The genes are TRBV30 and TRBJ1-1, with D perhaps TRBD1 (5 bases). The CDR3 is 12 residues long. Germline V gives CDR1 GTSNPN, CDR2 SVGIG (reference sequence). V shed 4 bases and J shed 11 bases, with 17 bases lying between them. The CDR3 loop reads CAWTRPGPTAFF. The CDR3 DNA reads TGTGCCTGGACCCGACCGGGACCAACGGCTTTCTTT.

This chain joins TRBV27 and TRBJ1-1, with D unclear. The CDR3 extends over 12 amino acids. The germline V gene encodes CDR1 MNHEY and CDR2 SMNVEV (reference sequence). V was clipped by 6 bases and J by 1 base, with 6 bases between them. CDR3 in DNA: TGTGCCAGCAGGGAGGGGAACACTGAAGCTTTCTTT. This encodes CASREGNTEAFF.

Here the CDR3 DNA reads TGTGCCAGCAGTTTATTAAGGCGCGTC. Protein sequence: CASSLLRRV. The gene calls are TRBV27 and TRBJ2-7; D is unresolved. Germline V gene sequence: CDR1 MNHEY, CDR2 SMNVEV (reference sequence). The CDR3 runs to 9 residues.

This chain's CDR3 is CAWSVLPADTQYF. For the CDR3, the DNA is TGTGCCTGGAGTGTACTACCAGCCGATACGCAGTATTTT. This chain connects TRBV30 to TRBJ2-3, with no clear D. The CDR3 runs to 13 residues. Between the trimmed V and J ends, which lost 0 bases and 6 bases, there was a span of 10 bases. Germline CDR1 GTSNPN, CDR2 SVGIG (reference sequence).

This chain uses TRBV5-4 with TRBJ1-4; 7 nucleotides agree with TRBD1. The V segment lost 4 bases and the J segment 2 bases; nucleotides outside the gene matches: 2. Per germline, CDR1 SGHNT and CDR2 YYREEE (reference sequence). This CDR3 comprises 14 residues. The CDR3 loop is CASSLQGTNEKLFF. The CDR3 bases are TGTGCCAGCAGCCTACAGGGGACTAATGAAAAACTGTTTTTT.